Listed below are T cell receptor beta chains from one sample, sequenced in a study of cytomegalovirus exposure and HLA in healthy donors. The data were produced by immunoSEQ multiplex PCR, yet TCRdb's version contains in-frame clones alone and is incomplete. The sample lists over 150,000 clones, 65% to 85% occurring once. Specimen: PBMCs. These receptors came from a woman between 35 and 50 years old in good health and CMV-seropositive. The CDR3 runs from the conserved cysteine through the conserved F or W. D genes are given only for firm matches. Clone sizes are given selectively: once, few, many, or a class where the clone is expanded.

cdr3_nt: TGTGCCAGCAGCCTGAGCACAGATACGCAGTATTTT; cdr3_aa: CASSLSTDTQYF; j_call: TRBJ2-3; d_call: .; clone_size: .; v_call: TRBV7-3
cdr3_nt: TGTGCCAGCAGCCAAGGGTGGGGGGCTGGGGCCAACGTCCTGACTTTC; cdr3_aa: CASSQGWGAGANVLTF; j_call: TRBJ2-6; d_call: .; clone_size: once; v_call: TRBV14
cdr3_nt: TGTGCCAGCAGTTTCCGAGGGGTTAGCGGGGTTGATACGCAGTATTTT; cdr3_aa: CASSFRGVSGVDTQYF; j_call: TRBJ2-3; d_call: TRBD2; clone_size: .; v_call: TRBV27
cdr3_nt: TGTGCCAGCGGGGGACAGGGATACTATGGCTACACCTTC; cdr3_aa: CASGGQGYYGYTF; j_call: TRBJ1-2; d_call: TRBD1; clone_size: .; v_call: TRBV27
cdr3_nt: TGCAGCGTTGGGGAGCGGGGTTACAATGAGCAGTTCTTC; cdr3_aa: CSVGERGYNEQFF; j_call: TRBJ2-1; d_call: TRBD2; clone_size: .; v_call: TRBV29-1
cdr3_nt: TGCGCCAGCAGCTTGGAAGCGGGAGTACATGAGCAGTTCTTC; cdr3_aa: CASSLEAGVHEQFF; j_call: TRBJ2-1; d_call: TRBD2; clone_size: .; v_call: TRBV5-1
cdr3_nt: TGTGCCAGTAGTATCTCAGGGGGCGCGCCGTACAATGAGCAGTTCTTC; cdr3_aa: CASSISGGAPYNEQFF; j_call: TRBJ2-1; d_call: TRBD1; clone_size: few; v_call: TRBV19
cdr3_nt: TGTGCCAGCAGCAAGGATTGGCGGGTAGAGACCCAGTACTTC; cdr3_aa: CASSKDWRVETQYF; j_call: TRBJ2-5; d_call: .; clone_size: .; v_call: TRBV21-1
cdr3_nt: TGTGCCAGCAGGACTTCAGACAGACCCTACGAGCAGTACTTC; cdr3_aa: CASRTSDRPYEQYF; j_call: TRBJ2-7; d_call: .; clone_size: .; v_call: TRBV27
cdr3_nt: TGTGCCTGGAGTCGGAGAGGGCCGGAGACCCAGTACTTC; cdr3_aa: CAWSRRGPETQYF; j_call: TRBJ2-5; d_call: .; clone_size: .; v_call: TRBV30
cdr3_nt: TGTGCCAGCAGCGTAGTCAGCGGGTCTAGCACAGATACGCAGTATTTT; cdr3_aa: CASSVVSGSSTDTQYF; j_call: TRBJ2-3; d_call: .; clone_size: once; v_call: TRBV9
cdr3_nt: TGTGCCAGCAGCCAAGCTAGCGGGATCACCTACGAGCAGTACTTC; cdr3_aa: CASSQASGITYEQYF; j_call: TRBJ2-7; d_call: TRBD2; clone_size: .; v_call: TRBV4-2
cdr3_nt: TGTGCCAGCAGTGAGGTCGGTAGCGGGAGACCCTACGAGCAGTACTTC; cdr3_aa: CASSEVGSGRPYEQYF; j_call: TRBJ2-7; d_call: TRBD2; clone_size: .; v_call: TRBV6-1
cdr3_nt: TGCGCCAGCAGCCAAGATGCAGGTCGCAGCACAGATACGCAGTATTTT; cdr3_aa: CASSQDAGRSTDTQYF; j_call: TRBJ2-3; d_call: .; clone_size: .; v_call: TRBV4-1
cdr3_nt: TGTGCCAGCTCTCTTCAGGTAGCGGGAGAGGGGAATGAGCAGTTCTTC; cdr3_aa: CASSLQVAGEGNEQFF; j_call: TRBJ2-1; d_call: TRBD2; clone_size: .; v_call: TRBV18
cdr3_nt: TGTGCCAGCAGCTTACAGGGACAGGGGAACTATGGCTACACCTTC; cdr3_aa: CASSLQGQGNYGYTF; j_call: TRBJ1-2; d_call: TRBD1; clone_size: .; v_call: TRBV7-2
cdr3_nt: TGTGCCAGCAGCGAGGGGACACCAGGTGGCTACACCTTC; cdr3_aa: CASSEGTPGGYTF; j_call: TRBJ1-2; d_call: .; clone_size: .; v_call: TRBV2
cdr3_nt: TGTGCCAGCAGAGAACGGGGCGGGAGGGCCCACGAGCAGTACTTC; cdr3_aa: CASRERGGRAHEQYF; j_call: TRBJ2-7; d_call: TRBD2; clone_size: few; v_call: TRBV6-5
cdr3_nt: TGTGCCAGCAGCTTGTCTGGAGGCTACTACAATGAGCAGTTCTTC; cdr3_aa: CASSLSGGYYNEQFF; j_call: TRBJ2-1; d_call: .; clone_size: few; v_call: TRBV5-5
cdr3_nt: TGCGCCAGCAGCCCGGACTCAAGCTTATACAATGAGCAGTTCTTC; cdr3_aa: CASSPDSSLYNEQFF; j_call: TRBJ2-1; d_call: .; clone_size: .; v_call: TRBV5-1
cdr3_nt: TGTGCCAGCAGCCCGACCCAGGGGACAGATAATGAAAAACTGTTTTTT; cdr3_aa: CASSPTQGTDNEKLFF; j_call: TRBJ1-4; d_call: TRBD1; clone_size: .; v_call: TRBV7-9
cdr3_nt: TGTGCCTCGGGGCCAGGGGGCTCCTACGAGCAGTACTTC; cdr3_aa: CASGPGGSYEQYF; j_call: TRBJ2-7; d_call: TRBD1; clone_size: .; v_call: TRBV2
cdr3_nt: TGTGCCACCAGCAGAGTCGGCGGATACGAGCAGTACTTC; cdr3_aa: CATSRVGGYEQYF; j_call: TRBJ2-7; d_call: .; clone_size: .; v_call: TRBV15
cdr3_nt: TGTGCCAGTAGTCTGGGGGGGGAAGAGACCCAGTACTTC; cdr3_aa: CASSLGGEETQYF; j_call: TRBJ2-5; d_call: TRBD2; clone_size: .; v_call: TRBV19
cdr3_nt: TGTGCCTGGAGTGTACCGGGACACCCGTGGACTGAAGCTTTCTTT; cdr3_aa: CAWSVPGHPWTEAFF; j_call: TRBJ1-1; d_call: .; clone_size: .; v_call: TRBV30
cdr3_nt: TGCGCCAGTAACCCCGTGACAGGGCAAGAGACCCAGTACTTC; cdr3_aa: CASNPVTGQETQYF; j_call: TRBJ2-5; d_call: TRBD1; clone_size: .; v_call: TRBV5-1
cdr3_nt: TGTGCCAGCGTCAGTCGGGGAAGCGGCTACGAGCAGTACTTC; cdr3_aa: CASVSRGSGYEQYF; j_call: TRBJ2-7; d_call: .; clone_size: .; v_call: TRBV13
cdr3_nt: TGTGCCAGCAGTCATGGGACTAGCGGGAGGGCCCGGACAGATACGCAGTATTTT; cdr3_aa: CASSHGTSGRARTDTQYF; j_call: TRBJ2-3; d_call: TRBD2; clone_size: .; v_call: TRBV7-2
cdr3_nt: TGTGCCAGCAGTTTCCAGACAGGGTCGTGGGGGAATGAGCAGTTCTTC; cdr3_aa: CASSFQTGSWGNEQFF; j_call: TRBJ2-1; d_call: TRBD1; clone_size: .; v_call: TRBV27
cdr3_nt: TGTGCCAGCAGCAAAAAAAGGCGATGTGGGAGGAGCTCCTACGAGCAGTACTTC; cdr3_aa: CASSKKRRCGRSSYEQYF; j_call: TRBJ2-7; d_call: .; clone_size: .; v_call: TRBV21-1
cdr3_nt: TGTGCCAGCAGAGAACCAAACGAGCAGTACTTC; cdr3_aa: CASREPNEQYF; j_call: TRBJ2-7; d_call: .; clone_size: .; v_call: TRBV6-1
cdr3_nt: TGTGCCAGCAGCTTAGGACTAGCGGGAAGGACCGGGGAGCTGTTTTTT; cdr3_aa: CASSLGLAGRTGELFF; j_call: TRBJ2-2; d_call: TRBD2; clone_size: .; v_call: TRBV11-3
cdr3_nt: TGCGCCAGCAGCCAAGAGCGGGGGGTAAAACTGTTTTTT; cdr3_aa: CASSQERGVKLFF; j_call: TRBJ1-4; d_call: .; clone_size: .; v_call: TRBV4-1
cdr3_nt: TGCGCCAGCAGCACCCAAACACTAGCGGCCACGGCCTACGAGCAGTACTTC; cdr3_aa: CASSTQTLAATAYEQYF; j_call: TRBJ2-7; d_call: TRBD2; clone_size: .; v_call: TRBV5-1
cdr3_nt: TGTGCCAGTCACCAGGGTTCCTACAATGAGCAGTTCTTC; cdr3_aa: CASHQGSYNEQFF; j_call: TRBJ2-1; d_call: .; clone_size: .; v_call: TRBV6-5
cdr3_nt: TGTGCCAGCAGTGAAATGAGAACAGATACGCAGTATTTT; cdr3_aa: CASSEMRTDTQYF; j_call: TRBJ2-3; d_call: .; clone_size: .; v_call: TRBV2
cdr3_nt: TGTGCCAGCAGCCTTTCAGGTTACACCGGGGAGCTGTTTTTT; cdr3_aa: CASSLSGYTGELFF; j_call: TRBJ2-2; d_call: .; clone_size: .; v_call: TRBV28
cdr3_nt: TGTGCCAGTGCTAGCGGTGGAGTAACCACCTTCTCCTACAATGAGCAGTTCTTC; cdr3_aa: CASASGGVTTFSYNEQFF; j_call: TRBJ2-1; d_call: TRBD2; clone_size: once; v_call: TRBV19
cdr3_nt: TGTGCCACTTCCGAAAAGGGGTTCTCTGGGGCCAACGTCCTGACTTTC; cdr3_aa: CATSEKGFSGANVLTF; j_call: TRBJ2-6; d_call: .; clone_size: .; v_call: TRBV28
cdr3_nt: TGTGCCAGCAGCCCGCGGGAAACCCAAGAGACCCAGTACTTC; cdr3_aa: CASSPRETQETQYF; j_call: TRBJ2-5; d_call: .; clone_size: .; v_call: TRBV5-4
cdr3_nt: TGTGCCAGCAGTTACGGGCGGGAGGTAGGGGAGCTGTTTTTT; cdr3_aa: CASSYGREVGELFF; j_call: TRBJ2-2; d_call: TRBD2; clone_size: few; v_call: TRBV6-5
cdr3_nt: TGTGCCAGCAGCTTGTCGGGGGGGAGGAACTATGGCTACACCTTC; cdr3_aa: CASSLSGGRNYGYTF; j_call: TRBJ1-2; d_call: .; clone_size: .; v_call: TRBV5-6